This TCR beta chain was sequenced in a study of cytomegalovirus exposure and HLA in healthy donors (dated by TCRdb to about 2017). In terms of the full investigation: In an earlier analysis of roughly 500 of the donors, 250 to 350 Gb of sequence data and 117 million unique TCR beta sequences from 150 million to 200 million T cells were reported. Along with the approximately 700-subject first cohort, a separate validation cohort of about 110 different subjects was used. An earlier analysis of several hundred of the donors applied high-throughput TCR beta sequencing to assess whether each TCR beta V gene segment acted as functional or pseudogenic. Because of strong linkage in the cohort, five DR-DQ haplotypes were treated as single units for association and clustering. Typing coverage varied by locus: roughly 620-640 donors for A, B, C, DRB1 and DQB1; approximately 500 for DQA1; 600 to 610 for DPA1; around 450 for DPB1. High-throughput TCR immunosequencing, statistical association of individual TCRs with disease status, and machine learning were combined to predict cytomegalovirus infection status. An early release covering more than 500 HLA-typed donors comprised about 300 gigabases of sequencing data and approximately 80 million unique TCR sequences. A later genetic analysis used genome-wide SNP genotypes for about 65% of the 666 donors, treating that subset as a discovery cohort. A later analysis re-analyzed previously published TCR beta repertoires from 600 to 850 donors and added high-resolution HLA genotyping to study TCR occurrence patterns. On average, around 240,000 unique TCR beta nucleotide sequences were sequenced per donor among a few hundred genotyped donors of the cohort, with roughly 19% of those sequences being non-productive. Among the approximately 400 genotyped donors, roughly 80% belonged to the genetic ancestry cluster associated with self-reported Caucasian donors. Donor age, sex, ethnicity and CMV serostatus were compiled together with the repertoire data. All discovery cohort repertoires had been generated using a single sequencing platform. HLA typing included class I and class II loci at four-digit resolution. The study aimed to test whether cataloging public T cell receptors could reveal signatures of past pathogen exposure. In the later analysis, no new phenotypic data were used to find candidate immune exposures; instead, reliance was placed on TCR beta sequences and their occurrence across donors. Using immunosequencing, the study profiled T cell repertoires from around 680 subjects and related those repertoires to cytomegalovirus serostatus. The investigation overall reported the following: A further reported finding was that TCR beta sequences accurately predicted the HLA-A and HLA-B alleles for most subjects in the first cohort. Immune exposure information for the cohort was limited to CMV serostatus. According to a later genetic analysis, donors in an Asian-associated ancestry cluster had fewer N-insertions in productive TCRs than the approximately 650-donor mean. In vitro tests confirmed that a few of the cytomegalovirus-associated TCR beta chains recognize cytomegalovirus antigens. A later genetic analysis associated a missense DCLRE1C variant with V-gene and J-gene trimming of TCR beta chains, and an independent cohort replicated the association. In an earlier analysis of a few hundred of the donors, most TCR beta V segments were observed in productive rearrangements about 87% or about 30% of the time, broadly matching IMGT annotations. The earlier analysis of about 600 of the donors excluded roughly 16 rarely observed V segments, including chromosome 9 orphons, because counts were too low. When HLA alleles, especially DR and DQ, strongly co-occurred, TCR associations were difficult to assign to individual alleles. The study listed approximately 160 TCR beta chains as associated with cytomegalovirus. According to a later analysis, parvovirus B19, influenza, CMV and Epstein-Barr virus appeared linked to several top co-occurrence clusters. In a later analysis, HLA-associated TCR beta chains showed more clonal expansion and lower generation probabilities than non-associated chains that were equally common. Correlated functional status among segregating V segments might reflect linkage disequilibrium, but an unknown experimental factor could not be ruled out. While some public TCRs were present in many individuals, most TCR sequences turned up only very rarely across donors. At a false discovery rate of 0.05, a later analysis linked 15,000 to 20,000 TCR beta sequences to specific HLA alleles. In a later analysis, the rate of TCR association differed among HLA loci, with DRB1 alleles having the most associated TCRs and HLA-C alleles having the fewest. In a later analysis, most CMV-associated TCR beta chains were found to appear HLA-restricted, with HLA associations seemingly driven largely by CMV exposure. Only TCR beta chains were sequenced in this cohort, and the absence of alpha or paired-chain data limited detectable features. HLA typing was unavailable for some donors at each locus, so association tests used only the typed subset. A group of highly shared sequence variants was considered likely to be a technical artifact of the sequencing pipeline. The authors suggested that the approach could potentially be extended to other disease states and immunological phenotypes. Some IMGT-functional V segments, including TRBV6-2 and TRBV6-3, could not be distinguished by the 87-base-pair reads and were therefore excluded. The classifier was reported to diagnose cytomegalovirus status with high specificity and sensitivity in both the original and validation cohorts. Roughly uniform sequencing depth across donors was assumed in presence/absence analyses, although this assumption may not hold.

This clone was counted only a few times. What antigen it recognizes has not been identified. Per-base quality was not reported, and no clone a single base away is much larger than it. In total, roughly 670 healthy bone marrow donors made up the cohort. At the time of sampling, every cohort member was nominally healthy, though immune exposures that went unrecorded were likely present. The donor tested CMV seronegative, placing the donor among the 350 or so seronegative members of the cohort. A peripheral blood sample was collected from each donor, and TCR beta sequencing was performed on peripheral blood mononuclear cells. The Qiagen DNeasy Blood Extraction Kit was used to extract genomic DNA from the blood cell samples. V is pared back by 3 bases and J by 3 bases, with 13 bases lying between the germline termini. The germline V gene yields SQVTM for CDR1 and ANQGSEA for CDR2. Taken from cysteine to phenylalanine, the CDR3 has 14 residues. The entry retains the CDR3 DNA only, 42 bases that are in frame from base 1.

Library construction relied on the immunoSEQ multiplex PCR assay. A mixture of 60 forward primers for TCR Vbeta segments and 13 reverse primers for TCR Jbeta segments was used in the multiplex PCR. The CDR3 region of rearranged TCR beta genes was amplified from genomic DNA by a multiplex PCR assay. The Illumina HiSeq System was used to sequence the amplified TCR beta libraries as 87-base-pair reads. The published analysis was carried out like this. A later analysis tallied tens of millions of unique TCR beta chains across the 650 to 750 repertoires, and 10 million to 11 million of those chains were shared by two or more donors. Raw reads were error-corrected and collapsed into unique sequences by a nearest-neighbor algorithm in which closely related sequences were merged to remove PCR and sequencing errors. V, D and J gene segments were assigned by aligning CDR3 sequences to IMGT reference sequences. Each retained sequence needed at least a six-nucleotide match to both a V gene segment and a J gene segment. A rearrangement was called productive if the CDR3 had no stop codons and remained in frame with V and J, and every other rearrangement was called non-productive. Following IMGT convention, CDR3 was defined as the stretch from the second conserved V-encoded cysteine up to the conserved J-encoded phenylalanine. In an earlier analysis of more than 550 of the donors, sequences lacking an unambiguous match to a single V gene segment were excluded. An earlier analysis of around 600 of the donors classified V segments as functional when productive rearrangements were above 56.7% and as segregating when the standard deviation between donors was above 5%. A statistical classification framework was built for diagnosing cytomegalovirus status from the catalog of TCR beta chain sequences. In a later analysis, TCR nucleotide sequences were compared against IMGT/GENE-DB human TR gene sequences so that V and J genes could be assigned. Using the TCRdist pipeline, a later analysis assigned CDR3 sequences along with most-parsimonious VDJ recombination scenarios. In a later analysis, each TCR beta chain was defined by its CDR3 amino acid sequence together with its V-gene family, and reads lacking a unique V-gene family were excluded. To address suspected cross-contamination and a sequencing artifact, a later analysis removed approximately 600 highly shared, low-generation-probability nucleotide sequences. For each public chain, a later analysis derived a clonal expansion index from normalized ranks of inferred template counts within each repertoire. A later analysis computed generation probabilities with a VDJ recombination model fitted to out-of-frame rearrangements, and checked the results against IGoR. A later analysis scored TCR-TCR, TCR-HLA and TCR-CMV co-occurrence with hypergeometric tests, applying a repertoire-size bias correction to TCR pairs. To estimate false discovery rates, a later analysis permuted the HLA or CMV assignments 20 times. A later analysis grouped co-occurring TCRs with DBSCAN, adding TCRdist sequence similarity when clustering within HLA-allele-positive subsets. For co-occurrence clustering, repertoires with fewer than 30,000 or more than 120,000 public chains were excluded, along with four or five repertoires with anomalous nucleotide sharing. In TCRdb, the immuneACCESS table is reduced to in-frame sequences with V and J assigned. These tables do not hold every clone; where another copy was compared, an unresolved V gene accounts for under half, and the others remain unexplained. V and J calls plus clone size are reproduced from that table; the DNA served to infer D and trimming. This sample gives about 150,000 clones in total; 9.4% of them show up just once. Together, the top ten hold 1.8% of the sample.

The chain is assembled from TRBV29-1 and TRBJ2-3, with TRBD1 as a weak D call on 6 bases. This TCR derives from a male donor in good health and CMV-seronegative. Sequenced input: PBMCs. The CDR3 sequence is CSVEGAIGTDTQYF. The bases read TGCAGCGTTGAGGGGGCGATTGGTACAGATACGCAGTATTTT.